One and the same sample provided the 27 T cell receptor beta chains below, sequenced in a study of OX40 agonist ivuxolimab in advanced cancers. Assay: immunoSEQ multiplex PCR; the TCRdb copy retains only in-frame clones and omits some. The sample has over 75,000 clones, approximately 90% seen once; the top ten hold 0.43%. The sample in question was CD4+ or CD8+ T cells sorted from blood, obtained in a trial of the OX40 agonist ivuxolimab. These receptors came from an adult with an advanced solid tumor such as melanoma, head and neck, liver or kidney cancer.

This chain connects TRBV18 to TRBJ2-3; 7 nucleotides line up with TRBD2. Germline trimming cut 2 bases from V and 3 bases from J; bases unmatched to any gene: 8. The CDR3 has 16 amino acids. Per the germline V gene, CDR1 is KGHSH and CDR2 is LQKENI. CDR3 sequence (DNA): TGTGCCAGCTCACCATCGGGTTCTAGCGGTACAGATACGCAGTATTTT. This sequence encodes CASSPSGSSGTDTQYF. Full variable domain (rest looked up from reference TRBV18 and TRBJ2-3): NAGVMQNPRHLVRRRGQEARLRCSPMKGHSHVYWYRQLPEEGLKFMVYLQKENIIDESGMPKERFSAEFPKEGPSILRIQQVVRGDSAAYFCASSPSGSSGTDTQYFGPGTRLTVL.

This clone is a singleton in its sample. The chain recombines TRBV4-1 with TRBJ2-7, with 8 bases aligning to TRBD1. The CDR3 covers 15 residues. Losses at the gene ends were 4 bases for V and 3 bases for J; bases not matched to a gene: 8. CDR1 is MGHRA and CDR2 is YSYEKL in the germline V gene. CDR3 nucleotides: TGCGCCAGCAGCCCGAGTTGGGACAGGAGCTACGAGCAGTACTTC. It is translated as CASSPSWDRSYEQYF.

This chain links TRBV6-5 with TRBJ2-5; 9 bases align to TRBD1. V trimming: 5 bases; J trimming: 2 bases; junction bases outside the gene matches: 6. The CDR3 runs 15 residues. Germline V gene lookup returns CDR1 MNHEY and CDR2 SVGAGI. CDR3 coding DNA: TGTGCCAGCAGTACGTACAGGGGGCGGCAAGAGACCCAGTACTTC. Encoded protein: CASSTYRGRQETQYF.

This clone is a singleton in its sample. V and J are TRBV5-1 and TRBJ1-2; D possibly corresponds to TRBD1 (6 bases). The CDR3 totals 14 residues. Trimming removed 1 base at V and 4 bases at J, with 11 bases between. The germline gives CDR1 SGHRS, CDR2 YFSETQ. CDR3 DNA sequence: TGCGCCAGCAGCTTGAGGACAGCCGTCTATGGCTACACCTTC. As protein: CASSLRTAVYGYTF.

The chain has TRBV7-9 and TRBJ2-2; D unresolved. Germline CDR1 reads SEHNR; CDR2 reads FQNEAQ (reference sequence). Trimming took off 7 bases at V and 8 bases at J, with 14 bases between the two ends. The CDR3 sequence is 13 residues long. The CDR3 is CASNALAQGELFF. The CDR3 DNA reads TGTGCCAGCAACGCCTTGGCGCAGGGGGAGCTGTTTTTT. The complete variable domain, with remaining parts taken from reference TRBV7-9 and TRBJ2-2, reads DTGVSQNPRHKITKRGQNVTFRCDPISEHNRLYWYRQTLGQGPEFLTYFQNEAQLEKSRLLSDRFSAERPKGSFSTLEIQRTEQGDSAMYLCASNALAQGELFFGEGSRLTVL.

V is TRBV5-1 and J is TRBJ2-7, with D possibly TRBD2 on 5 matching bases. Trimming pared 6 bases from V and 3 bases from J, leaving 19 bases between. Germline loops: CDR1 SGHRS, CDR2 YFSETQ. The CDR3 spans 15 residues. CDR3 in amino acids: CASTVSPFRGYEQYF. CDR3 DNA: TGCGCCAGCACGGTATCCCCCTTTCGGGGCTACGAGCAGTACTTC.

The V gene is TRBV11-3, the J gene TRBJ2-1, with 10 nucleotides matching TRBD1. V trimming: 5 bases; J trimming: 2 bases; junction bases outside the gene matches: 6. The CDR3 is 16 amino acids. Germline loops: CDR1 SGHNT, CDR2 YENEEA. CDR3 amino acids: CASSPRGQGTYNEQFF. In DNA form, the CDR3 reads TGTGCCAGCAGCCCCCGGGGACAGGGGACCTACAATGAGCAGTTCTTC. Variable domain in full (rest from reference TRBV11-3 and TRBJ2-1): EAGVVQSPRYKIIEKKQPVAFWCNPISGHNTLYWYLQNLGQGPELLIRYENEEAVDDSQLPKDRFSAERLKGVDSTLKIQPAELGDSAVYLCASSPRGQGTYNEQFFGPGTRLTVL.

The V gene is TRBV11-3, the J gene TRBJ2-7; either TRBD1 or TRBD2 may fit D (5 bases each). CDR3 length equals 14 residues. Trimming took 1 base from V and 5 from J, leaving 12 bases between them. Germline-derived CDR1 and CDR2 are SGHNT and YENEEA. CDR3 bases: TGTGCCAGCAGCTTAGTCGGGACCGGGCACGAGCAGTACTTC. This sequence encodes CASSLVGTGHEQYF.

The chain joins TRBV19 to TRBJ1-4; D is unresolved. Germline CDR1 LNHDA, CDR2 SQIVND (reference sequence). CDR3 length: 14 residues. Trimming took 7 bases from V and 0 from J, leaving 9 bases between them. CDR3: CASTRTSTNEKLFF. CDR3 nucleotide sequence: TGTGCCAGTACGAGGACTTCAACTAATGAAAAACTGTTTTTT. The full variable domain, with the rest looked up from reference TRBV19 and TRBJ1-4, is DGGITQSPKYLFRKEGQNVTLSCEQNLNHDAMYWYRQDPGQGLRLIYYSQIVNDFQKGDIAEGYSVSREKKESFPLTVTSAQKNPTAFYLCASTRTSTNEKLFFGSGTQLSVL.

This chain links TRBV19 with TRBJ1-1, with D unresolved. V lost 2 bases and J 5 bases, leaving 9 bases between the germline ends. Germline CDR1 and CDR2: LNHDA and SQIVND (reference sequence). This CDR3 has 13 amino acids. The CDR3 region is CASSIKGRTEAFF. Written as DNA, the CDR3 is TGTGCCAGTAGTATAAAGGGTAGAACTGAAGCTTTCTTT.

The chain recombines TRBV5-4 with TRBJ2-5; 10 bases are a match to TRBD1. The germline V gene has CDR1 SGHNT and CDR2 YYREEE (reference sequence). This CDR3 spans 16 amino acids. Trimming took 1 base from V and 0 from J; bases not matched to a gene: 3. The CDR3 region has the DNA TGTGCCAGCAGCTTGAGGGGACAGGGGAACCAAGAGACCCAGTACTTC. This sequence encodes CASSLRGQGNQETQYF.

The CDR3 nucleotides read TGTGCCAGCAGGGGGCCCCGGAAGTCAGCAGATACGCAGTATTTT. This translates into CASRGPRKSADTQYF. The chain uses TRBV7-9 and TRBJ2-3, with a tentative D call TRBD1 (5 bases). CDR1 is SEHNR and CDR2 is FQNEAQ in the germline V gene (reference sequence). V was trimmed by 6 bases and J by 4 bases, leaving 17 bases between them. The CDR3 runs 15 residues.

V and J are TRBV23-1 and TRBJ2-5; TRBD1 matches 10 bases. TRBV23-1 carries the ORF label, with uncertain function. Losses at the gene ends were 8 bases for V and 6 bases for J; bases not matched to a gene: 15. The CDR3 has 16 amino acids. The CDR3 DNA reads TGCGCCAGCGTTCAGTGGGGGACAGGGGTCAAAAAGACCCAGTACTTC. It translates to CASVQWGTGVKKTQYF.

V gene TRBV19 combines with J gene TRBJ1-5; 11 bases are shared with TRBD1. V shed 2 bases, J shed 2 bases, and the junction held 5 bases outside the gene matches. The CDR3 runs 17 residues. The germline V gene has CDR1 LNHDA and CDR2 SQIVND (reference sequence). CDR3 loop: CASSIWTGGAGNQPQHF. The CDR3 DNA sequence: TGTGCCAGTAGTATATGGACAGGGGGCGCCGGCAATCAGCCCCAGCATTTT.

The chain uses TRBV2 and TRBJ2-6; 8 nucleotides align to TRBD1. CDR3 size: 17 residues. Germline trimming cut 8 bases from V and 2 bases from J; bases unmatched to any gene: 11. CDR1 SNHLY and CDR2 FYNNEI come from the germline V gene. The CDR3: CASSRQGWGTGANVLTF. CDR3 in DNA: TGTGCCAGCTCCCGACAGGGGTGGGGGACTGGGGCCAACGTCCTGACTTTC.

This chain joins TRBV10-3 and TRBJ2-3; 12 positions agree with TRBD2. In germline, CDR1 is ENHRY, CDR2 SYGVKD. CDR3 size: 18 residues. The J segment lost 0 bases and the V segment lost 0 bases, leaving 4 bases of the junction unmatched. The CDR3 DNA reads TGTGCCATCAGTGAGTCTGTTGGACTAGCGGGGAGCACAGATACGCAGTATTTT. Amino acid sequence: CAISESVGLAGSTDTQYF.

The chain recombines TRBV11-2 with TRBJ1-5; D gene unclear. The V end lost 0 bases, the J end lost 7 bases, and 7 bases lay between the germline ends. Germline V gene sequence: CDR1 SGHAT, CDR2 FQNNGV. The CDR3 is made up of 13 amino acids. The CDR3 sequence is CASSLDRGQPQHF. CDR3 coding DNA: TGTGCCAGCAGCTTAGATCGCGGCCAGCCCCAGCATTTT.

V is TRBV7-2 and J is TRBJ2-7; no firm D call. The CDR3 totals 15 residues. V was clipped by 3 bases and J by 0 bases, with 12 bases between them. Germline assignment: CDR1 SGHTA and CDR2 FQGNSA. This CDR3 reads CASSFDGLNSYEQYF. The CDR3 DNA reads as TGTGCCAGCAGCTTCGACGGGCTCAACTCCTACGAGCAGTACTTC.

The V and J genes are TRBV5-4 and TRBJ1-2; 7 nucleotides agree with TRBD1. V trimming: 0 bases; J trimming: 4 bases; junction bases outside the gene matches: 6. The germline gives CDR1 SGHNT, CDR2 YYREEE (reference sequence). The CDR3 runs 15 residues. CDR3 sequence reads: CASSLGQGELYGYTF. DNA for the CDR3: TGTGCCAGCAGCTTGGGACAGGGAGAACTCTATGGCTACACCTTC.

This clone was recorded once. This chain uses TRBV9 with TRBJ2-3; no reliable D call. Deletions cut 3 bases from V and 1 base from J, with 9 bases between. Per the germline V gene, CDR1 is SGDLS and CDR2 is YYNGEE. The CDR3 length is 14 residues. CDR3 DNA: TGTGCCAGCAGCGCAGCCCTTGGCACAGATACGCAGTATTTT. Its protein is CASSAALGTDTQYF.

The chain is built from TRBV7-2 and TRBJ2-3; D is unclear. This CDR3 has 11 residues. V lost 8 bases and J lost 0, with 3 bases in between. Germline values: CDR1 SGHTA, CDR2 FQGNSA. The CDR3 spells CASGSTDTQYF. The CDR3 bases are TGTGCCAGCGGGAGCACAGATACGCAGTATTTT. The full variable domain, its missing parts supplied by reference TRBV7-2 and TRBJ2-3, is GAGVSQSPSNKVTEKGKDVELRCDPISGHTALYWYRQSLGQGLEFLIYFQGNSAPDKSGLPSDRFSAERTGGSVSTLTIQRTQQEDSAVYLCASGSTDTQYFGPGTRLTVL.

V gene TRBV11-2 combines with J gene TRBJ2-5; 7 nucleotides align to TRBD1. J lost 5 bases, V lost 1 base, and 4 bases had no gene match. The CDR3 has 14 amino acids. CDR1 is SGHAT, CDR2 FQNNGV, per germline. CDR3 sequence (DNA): TGTGCCAGCAGCTTAGCAGGGGGTGGGGAGACCCAGTACTTC. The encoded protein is CASSLAGGGETQYF.

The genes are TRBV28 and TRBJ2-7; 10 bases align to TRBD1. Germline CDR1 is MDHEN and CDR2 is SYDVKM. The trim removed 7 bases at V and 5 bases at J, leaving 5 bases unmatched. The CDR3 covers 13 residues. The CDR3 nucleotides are TGTGCCAGCATGGGACAGGGGCATCACGAGCAGTACTTC. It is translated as CASMGQGHHEQYF.

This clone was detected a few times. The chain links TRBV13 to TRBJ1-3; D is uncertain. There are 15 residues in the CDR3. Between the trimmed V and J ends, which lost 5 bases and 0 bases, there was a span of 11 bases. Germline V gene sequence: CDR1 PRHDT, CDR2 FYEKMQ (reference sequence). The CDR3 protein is CASSDGPRSGNTIYF. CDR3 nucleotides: TGTGCCAGCAGCGACGGACCGCGCTCTGGAAACACCATATATTTT. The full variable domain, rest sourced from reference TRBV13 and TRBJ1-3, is AAGVIQSPRHLIKEKRETATLKCYPIPRHDTVYWYQQGPGQDPQFLISFYEKMQSDKGSIPDRFSAQQFSDYHSELNMSSLELGDSALYFCASSDGPRSGNTIYFGEGSWLTVV.

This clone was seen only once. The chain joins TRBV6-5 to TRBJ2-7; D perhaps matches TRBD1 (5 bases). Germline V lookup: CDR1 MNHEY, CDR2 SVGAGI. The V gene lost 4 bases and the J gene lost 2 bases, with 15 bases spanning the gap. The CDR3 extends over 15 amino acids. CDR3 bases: TGTGCCAGCAGTTGGGGCCGGCGCCAAACCTACGAGCAGTACTTC. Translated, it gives CASSWGRRQTYEQYF.

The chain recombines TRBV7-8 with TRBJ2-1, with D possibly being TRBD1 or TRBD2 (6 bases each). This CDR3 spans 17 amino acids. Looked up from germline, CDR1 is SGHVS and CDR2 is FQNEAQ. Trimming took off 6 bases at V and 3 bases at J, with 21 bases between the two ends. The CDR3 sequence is CASSPRTPGAGYNEQFF. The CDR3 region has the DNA TGTGCCAGCAGTCCACGGACCCCGGGGGCCGGCTACAATGAGCAGTTCTTC.

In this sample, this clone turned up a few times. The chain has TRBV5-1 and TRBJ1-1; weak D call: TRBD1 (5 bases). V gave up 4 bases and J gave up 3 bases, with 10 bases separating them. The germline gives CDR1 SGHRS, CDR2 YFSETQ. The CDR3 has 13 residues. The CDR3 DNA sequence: TGCGCCAGCAGCCTGCTGGGGGACACTGAAGCTTTCTTT. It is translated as CASSLLGDTEAFF.